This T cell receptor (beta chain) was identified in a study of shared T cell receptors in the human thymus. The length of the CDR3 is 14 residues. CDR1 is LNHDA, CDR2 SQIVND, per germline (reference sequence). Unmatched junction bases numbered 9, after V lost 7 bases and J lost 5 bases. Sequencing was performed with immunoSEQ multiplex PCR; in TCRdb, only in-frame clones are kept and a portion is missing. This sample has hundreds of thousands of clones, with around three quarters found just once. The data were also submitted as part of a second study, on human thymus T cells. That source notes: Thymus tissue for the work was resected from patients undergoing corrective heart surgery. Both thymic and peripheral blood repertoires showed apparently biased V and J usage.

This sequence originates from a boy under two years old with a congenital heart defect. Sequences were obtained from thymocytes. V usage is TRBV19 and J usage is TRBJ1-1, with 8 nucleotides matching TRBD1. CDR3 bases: TGTGCCAGTACCTGCCCAGGGGGCGAAACTGAAGCTTTCTTT. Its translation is CASTCPGGETEAFF.